The 10 T cell receptor beta chains below were found in one sample sequenced in a study of early T cells in non-severe SARS-CoV-2 infection. TCRdb analysed the 5' RACE reads with MiXCR anew, one entry per CDR3 protein. The table shows about 30,000 distinct CDR3 sequences, with 5.6% occurring only once. Sequencing was done on a sample of whole blood. These receptor sequences come from an adult who was a healthcare worker with PCR-confirmed SARS-CoV-2 infection or an uninfected control (not recorded which).

This clonotype was counted ten times or more. The chain uses TRBV6-5 and TRBJ1-5; D perhaps matches TRBD1 (6 bases). There are 17 residues in the CDR3. The germline V gene has CDR1 MNHEY and CDR2 SVGAGI. Trimming cost V 1 base and J 0 bases, with 13 bases left between them. The CDR3 sequence is CASSYYRVRDSNQPQHF. In DNA form, the CDR3 reads TGTGCCAGCAGTTACTACAGGGTGAGGGATAGCAATCAGCCCCAGCATTTT.

This clonotype was seen many times. This chain joins TRBV20-1 and TRBJ1-1; D call uncertain. This CDR3 spans 15 amino acids. Germline loops: CDR1 DFQATT, CDR2 SNEGSKA (reference sequence). Trimming took off 0 bases at V and 0 bases at J, with 11 bases between the two ends. For the CDR3, the DNA is TGCAGTGCTAGAGAATTGGGAGGAATGAACACTGAAGCTTTCTTT. Encoded protein: CSARELGGMNTEAFF.

This clonotype was observed a handful of times. The chain uses TRBV18 and TRBJ2-5; 7 bases fit TRBD1. CDR3 length: 15 amino acids. Losses at the gene ends were 1 base for V and 5 bases for J; bases not matched to a gene: 7. Germline CDR1 reads KGHSH; CDR2 reads LQKENI. CDR3 loop: CASSPRGGAGETQYF. The DNA for the CDR3 is TGTGCCAGCTCACCACGAGGGGGCGCTGGGGAGACCCAGTACTTC.

The table lists this clonotype with many counts. V and J are TRBV2 and TRBJ2-7; D might be TRBD2 (6 bases). Germline CDR1 and CDR2: SNHLY and FYNNEI. V was trimmed by 4 bases and J by 4 bases, leaving 8 bases between them. The CDR3 contains 12 residues. CDR3 DNA sequence: TGTGCCAGCAGTGTGGAGGGGTACGAGCAGTACTTC. Translating it yields CASSVEGYEQYF. The variable domain in full, with the rest retrieved from reference TRBV2 and TRBJ2-7, is EPEVTQTPSHQVTQMGQEVILRCVPISNHLYFYWYRQILGQKVEFLVSFYNNEISEKSEIFDDQFSVERPDGSNFTLKIRSTKLEDSAMYFCASSVEGYEQYFGPGTRLTVT.

The chain's CDR3 is CASSKGTSGAYNEQFF. Written as DNA, the CDR3 is TGTGCCAGCAGCAAAGGGACTAGCGGGGCTTACAATGAGCAGTTCTTC. This chain connects TRBV5-5 to TRBJ2-1; 13 bases are a match to TRBD2. The germline CDR1 and CDR2 sequences are SGHKS and YYEKEE (reference sequence). This CDR3 region has 16 residues. Trimming cost V 4 bases and J 4 bases; bases outside gene matches: 5.

The chain combines TRBV5-1 with TRBJ2-1, with D unclear. This CDR3 has 15 residues. Germline CDR1 and CDR2: SGHRS and YFSETQ. Trimming shortened V by 0 bases and J by 2 bases, and 9 bases separated the two germline ends. CDR3 region: CASSLGAGPYNEQFF. CDR3 nucleotide sequence: TGCGCCAGCAGCTTGGGGGCAGGACCCTACAATGAGCAGTTCTTC.

Many counts were recorded for this clonotype. The chain links TRBV28 to TRBJ2-4; 8 bases line up with TRBD1. Trimming removed 5 bases from V and 9 bases from J; junction bases left unmatched: 9. The CDR3 runs 14 residues. CDR1 is MDHEN and CDR2 is SYDVKM in the germline V gene. The DNA of the CDR3 is TGTGCCAGCAGTCTAGCAGGGGGCCTGGGCATTCAGTACTTC. This encodes CASSLAGGLGIQYF.

This clonotype was found many times. J is TRBJ1-5 and V is TRBV7-6, with D unresolved. There are 12 residues in the CDR3. V was trimmed by 4 bases and J by 3 bases, leaving 4 bases between them. Germline V gene lookup returns CDR1 SGHVS and CDR2 FNYEAQ. This chain's CDR3 is CASSSLNQPQHF. The CDR3 nucleotides are TGTGCCAGCAGCTCCCTCAATCAGCCCCAGCATTTT.

This clonotype was found many times. This chain uses TRBV12-3 or TRBV12-4 with TRBJ2-5, with D tentatively TRBD2 (6 bases). This CDR3 comprises 13 residues. V lost 3 bases to trimming and J lost 3 bases, with 8 bases between them. CDR3 protein: CASSFSGEETQYF. CDR3 coding DNA: TGTGCCAGCAGTTTTAGCGGAGAAGAGACCCAGTACTTC.

This clonotype was observed at least ten times. This chain links TRBV20-1 with TRBJ1-5, with 8 bases matching TRBD1. The CDR3 consists of 13 residues. Germline CDR1 reads DFQATT; CDR2 reads SNEGSKA (reference sequence). The ends lost 6 bases at V and 7 bases at J; junction bases unmatched: 8. The CDR3 DNA sequence: TGCAGTGCCAAGACAGGGGCAGGACAGCCCCAGCATTTT. It yields the protein CSAKTGAGQPQHF.